Listed here is a single T cell receptor beta chain. Enrolment of Seattle patients took place during active infection, and they were followed longitudinally. Original analysis: Reference gene primer amplification yielded estimated nucleated cell counts. Produced via immunoSEQ multiplex PCR; TCRdb's table is partial and in-frame only. V and J calls and clone size follow that table, whereas D and trimming were derived from the DNA. The top ten clones hold over 7% of a sample with about 170,000 clones, about 85% of them seen once. This record belongs to a study of blood T cell repertoires in COVID-19. Study context: Samples representing acute and convalescent COVID-19 were sourced from the United States, Italy and Spain. The analysed material was cDNA or gDNA that came from T cells, B-cell-depleted T cells, or PBMCs.

CDR3 length: 15 residues. Germline loops: CDR1 SGDLS, CDR2 YYNGEE. The V segment lost 0 bases and the J segment 8 bases; nucleotides outside the gene matches: 7. This chain links TRBV9 with TRBJ1-4; 7 nucleotides line up with TRBD1. Sequencing was performed on peripheral blood. The clonotype comes from a woman aged 80 or over with COVID-19, enrolled during active disease. CDR3 DNA sequence: TGTGCCAGCAGCGTAGCGGGACAGCTACAAGAAAAACTGTTTTTT. It codes for CASSVAGQLQEKLFF.